Sequencing of this T cell receptor beta chain was carried out in a study of blood T cell repertoires in COVID-19. Overall study context: Specimens from acute and convalescent COVID-19 originated in the United States, Italy and Spain.

Germline assignment: CDR1 SGHDT and CDR2 YYEEEE. CDR3 length: 14 residues. Trimming pared 6 bases from V and 3 bases from J, leaving 15 bases between. Clones were sequenced by immunoSEQ multiplex PCR, and TCRdb holds only the in-frame ones, with some missing. The sample includes about 300,000 clones, around 83% of them seen just once. Sample: peripheral blood. This TCR came from a woman aged 45-59 years with acute or convalescent COVID-19. This chain connects TRBV5-6 to TRBJ1-2; D unresolved. CDR3: CASTSGSGYYGYTF. The CDR3 coding sequence is TGTGCCAGCACCTCCGGGAGCGGCTACTATGGCTACACCTTC.